A single sample gave rise to the 3 T cell receptor beta chains below, sequenced in a study of cytomegalovirus exposure and HLA in healthy donors. PCR used 60 Vbeta primers and 13 Jbeta primers. Profiling relied on immunoSEQ multiplex PCR, and the TCRdb table lists in-frame clones only, not all of them. The table records about 200,000 clones, 79% of them present only once. Sequenced: PBMCs. All receptors derive from a male donor in good health and CMV-seropositive.

This clone was recorded only once. This rearrangement joins TRBV18 to TRBJ2-7; TRBD2 is a possible D gene (5 bases). Germline assignment: CDR1 KGHSH and CDR2 LQKENI. Trimming took off 3 bases at V and 7 bases at J, with 7 bases between the two ends. The length of the CDR3 is 11 residues. Here the CDR3 DNA reads TGTGCCAGCTCACCGGGAGAGGAGCAGTACTTC. Its translation is CASSPGEEQYF.

The chain uses TRBV6-6 and TRBJ2-3; 9 bases agree with TRBD1. Germline V lookup: CDR1 MNHNY, CDR2 SVGAGI (reference sequence). The V and J ends lost 5 bases and 6 bases, in that order; junction bases with no gene match: 9. The CDR3 is 15 amino acids. In DNA, the CDR3 is TGTGCCAGCAGTCCAGGACAGGGGCGTCGGGATACGCAGTATTTT. It encodes CASSPGQGRRDTQYF.

This clone was detected only a few times. The chain has TRBV19 and TRBJ2-3, with 8 positions matching TRBD2. Germline lookup yields CDR1 LNHDA and CDR2 SQIVND (reference sequence). The CDR3 is 15 residues long. Trimming took 7 bases from V and 2 from J; bases not matched to a gene: 8. CDR3 region: CASMDRRGATDTQYF. The CDR3 DNA follows: TGTGCCAGTATGGATCGGCGGGGGGCCACAGATACGCAGTATTTT. Complete variable domain (other parts from reference TRBV19 and TRBJ2-3): DGGITQSPKYLFRKEGQNVTLSCEQNLNHDAMYWYRQDPGQGLRLIYYSQIVNDFQKGDIAEGYSVSREKKESFPLTVTSAQKNPTAFYLCASMDRRGATDTQYFGPGTRLTVL.